The present TCR beta chain was sequenced within a study of shared clonotypes between healthy human individuals. TCRdb keeps only in-frame clones here, not all; method: immunoSEQ multiplex PCR. The sample has about 660,000 clones, roughly 70% seen once. Germline lookup yields CDR1 GTSNPN and CDR2 SVGIG (reference sequence). V was shortened by 3 bases and J by 6 bases, with 14 bases between the two germline ends. The CDR3 totals 13 residues. The sample consisted of memory CD4+ T cells sorted from blood. Indicated subset: CD45RA-negative fraction. This TCR was sampled from a woman younger than 45 in good health. The chain uses TRBV30 and TRBJ1-2; weak D call: TRBD1 (6 bases). CDR3: CAWRSRGLNGYTF. CDR3 coding DNA: TGTGCCTGGAGGTCCAGGGGTTTGAATGGCTACACCTTC.